Given below is one T cell receptor beta chain in context. The antigen remains unidentified. The data stem from a study of cytomegalovirus exposure and HLA in healthy donors. Primers: 60 Vbeta forward and 13 Jbeta reverse. This table comes from immunoSEQ multiplex PCR, and its TCRdb copy is limited to in-frame clones, with some not included. The sample lists approximately 110,000 clones; roughly 80% were seen once. Overall study findings and caveats: Analysis performed later found more than 15,000 TCR beta sequences associated with HLA alleles at 0.05 false discovery rate. It was in a later analysis that TCR association rates were seen to vary by HLA locus, highest for DRB1 and lowest for HLA-C. An analysis was carried out later, and it reportedly showed fewer N-insertions in an Asian-associated ancestry cluster than the approximately 610-donor mean. A later analysis linked a missense DCLRE1C variant to TCR beta V- and J-gene trimming.

The clonotype originates from a female donor in good health and CMV-seropositive. Sequencing was carried out using PBMCs.

CDR3 DNA sequence: TGTGCCAGTACCGATGACAGCGCTCTCTCTGGAAACACCATATATTTT. The encoded protein is CASTDDSALSGNTIYF. V is TRBV19 and J is TRBJ1-3, with D perhaps TRBD1 (5 bases). Trimming stripped 7 bases from V and 0 bases from J, with 16 bases between. CDR3 length: 16 residues. Germline V gives CDR1 LNHDA, CDR2 SQIVND (reference sequence).